The 21 T cell receptor beta chains in this list originate from one sample, sequenced in a study of blood T cell repertoires in COVID-19. Sequencing used immunoSEQ multiplex PCR; TCRdb keeps in-frame clones, though not all of them. The table has roughly 230,000 clones, approximately 83% seen once. The source material was peripheral blood. All receptors derive from a woman aged 45 to 65 with acute or convalescent COVID-19.

The chain employs TRBV11-2 and TRBJ2-1, with 8 positions matching TRBD2. Germline values: CDR1 SGHAT, CDR2 FQNNGV. After removal of 5 bases from V and 1 base from J, the junction contained 7 bases not matched to a gene. The CDR3 extends over 16 amino acids. The DNA of the CDR3 is TGTGCCAGCAGCCATTTTAGCGGGGCTTCCTACAATGAGCAGTTCTTC. It yields the protein CASSHFSGASYNEQFF. The full variable domain, completed using reference TRBV11-2 and TRBJ2-1, is EAGVAQSPRYKIIEKRQSVAFWCNPISGHATLYWYQQILGQGPKLLIQFQNNGVVDDSQLPKDRFSAERLKGVDSTLKIQPAKLEDSAVYLCASSHFSGASYNEQFFGPGTRLTVL.

The chain links TRBV2 to TRBJ1-1, with no clear D. This CDR3 is built from 18 residues. CDR1 SNHLY and CDR2 FYNNEI come from the germline V gene. Deletions cut 7 bases from V and 7 bases from J, with 31 bases between. CDR3 in DNA: TGTGCCAGCATCTCGAGTACCAAAGAGGGCGGGCTTTCCCTTGAAGCTTTCTTT. Residues: CASISSTKEGGLSLEAFF. The complete variable domain, with remaining parts taken from reference TRBV2 and TRBJ1-1, reads EPEVTQTPSHQVTQMGQEVILRCVPISNHLYFYWYRQILGQKVEFLVSFYNNEISEKSEIFDDQFSVERPDGSNFTLKIRSTKLEDSAMYFCASISSTKEGGLSLEAFFGQGTRLTVV.

The chain couples TRBV7-3 to TRBJ2-3, with D maybe TRBD1 (6 bases). This CDR3 comprises 15 residues. CDR1 SGHTA and CDR2 FQGTGA come from the germline V gene. V lost 1 base, J lost 10 bases, and 18 bases lay in between. The CDR3 DNA reads as TGTGCCAGCAGCTTAAGGGCCCTGGGGCAGGGGCCGCAGTATTTT. Translation: CASSLRALGQGPQYF. The variable domain in full, with the rest retrieved from reference TRBV7-3 and TRBJ2-3, is GAGVSQTPSNKVTEKGKYVELRCDPISGHTALYWYRQSLGQGPEFLIYFQGTGAADDSGLPNDRFFAVRPEGSVSTLKIQRTERGDSAVYLCASSLRALGQGPQYFGPGTRLTVL.

The V gene is TRBV6-6, the J gene TRBJ2-4; no firm D call. Trimming removed 7 bases from V and 6 bases from J, with 19 bases in between. This CDR3 has 15 residues. CDR1 MNHNY and CDR2 SVGAGI come from the germline V gene (reference sequence). The CDR3 loop is CASTTGEMRRNIQYF. The CDR3 DNA reads as TGTGCCAGCACCACCGGAGAGATGCGGAGAAACATTCAGTACTTC.

The chain uses TRBV30 and TRBJ1-2; D is uncertain. This CDR3 has 13 amino acids. CDR1 and CDR2 (germline): GTSNPN, SVGIG (reference sequence). V was shortened by 4 bases and J by 2 bases, with 11 bases between the two germline ends. The CDR3 protein is CAWIGGRNYGYTF. In DNA form, the CDR3 reads TGTGCCTGGATAGGAGGCCGCAACTATGGCTACACCTTC.

V is TRBV11-2 and J is TRBJ1-6; TRBD1 is a possible D gene (5 bases). The CDR3 loop spans 14 amino acids. Per germline, CDR1 SGHAT and CDR2 FQNNGV. Trimming stripped 3 bases from V and 9 bases from J, with 12 bases between. The CDR3: CASSLSQGGSPLHF. The CDR3 nucleotides read TGTGCCAGCAGCTTGAGTCAGGGCGGTTCACCCCTCCACTTT.

The chain uses TRBV19 and TRBJ1-1; D not certain. The V end lost 1 base, the J end lost 7 bases, and 13 bases lay between the germline ends. The germline CDR1 and CDR2 sequences are LNHDA and SQIVND (reference sequence). The CDR3 runs to 14 residues. CDR3 nucleotides: TGTGCCAGTAGTATAGGGGCGGGTTTGGGTGAAGCTTTCTTT. Protein sequence: CASSIGAGLGEAFF.

The V call is TRBV5-6, the J call TRBJ1-6; D is uncertain. Germline V lookup: CDR1 SGHDT, CDR2 YYEEEE. The CDR3 sequence is 14 residues long. With 4 bases removed from V and 9 bases from J, the gap between germline ends came to 14 bases. CDR3 bases: TGTGCCAGCAGCCACACGCGGGGAAGTTCACCCCTCCACTTT. Translating gives CASSHTRGSSPLHF.

The chain's CDR3 is CASSSDLLSPLHF. The CDR3 region has the DNA TGTGCCAGCAGTTCGGACTTACTTTCACCCCTCCACTTT. The chain couples TRBV28 to TRBJ1-6; no definite D call. Trimming took off 4 bases at V and 9 bases at J, with 10 bases between the two ends. This CDR3 has 13 amino acids. Per the germline V gene, CDR1 is MDHEN and CDR2 is SYDVKM.

The chain joins TRBV19 to TRBJ1-4, with TRBD1 identical over 7 bases. The CDR3 contains 14 residues. Germline assignment: CDR1 LNHDA and CDR2 SQIVND (reference sequence). With V trimmed by 6 bases and J by 5 bases, 6 bases remained unmatched. As DNA, the CDR3 is TGTGCCAGTAGCAAGGGACAGAGAAATGAAAAACTGTTTTTT. It is translated as CASSKGQRNEKLFF. Together with reference TRBV19 and TRBJ1-4, the CDR3 gives the full variable domain: DGGITQSPKYLFRKEGQNVTLSCEQNLNHDAMYWYRQDPGQGLRLIYYSQIVNDFQKGDIAEGYSVSREKKESFPLTVTSAQKNPTAFYLCASSKGQRNEKLFFGSGTQLSVL.

J is TRBJ2-7 and V is TRBV28, with 8 bases that match TRBD2. From germline, CDR1 is MDHEN and CDR2 SYDVKM. After removal of 6 bases from V and 1 base from J, the junction contained 11 bases not matched to a gene. This CDR3 contains 16 residues. DNA for the CDR3: TGTGCCAGCAGACAGAGCGGGGGAGCGGAGTCCTACGAGCAGTACTTC. Encoded protein: CASRQSGGAESYEQYF.

The V gene is TRBV15, the J gene TRBJ1-1; D is unclear. V gave up 3 bases and J gave up 1 base, with 9 bases separating them. This CDR3 spans 14 amino acids. Germline V gene lookup returns CDR1 LNHNV and CDR2 YYDKDF (reference sequence). The CDR3 DNA is TGTGCCACCAGCAGGAGGGCAACGAACACTGAAGCTTTCTTT. Translation gives CATSRRATNTEAFF.

The V call is TRBV5-8, the J call TRBJ2-5, with 8 bases identical to TRBD2. Per the germline V gene, CDR1 is SGHTS and CDR2 is YDEGEE. V shed 0 bases and J 1 base; nucleotides not matched to a gene: 5. The CDR3 sequence is 16 residues long. The DNA of the CDR3 is TGTGCCAGCAGCTTGGGGCGGGGGGCGCGCCAAGAGACCCAGTACTTC. This codes for CASSLGRGARQETQYF.

This chain connects TRBV9 to TRBJ1-3; 9 positions agree with TRBD1. There are 17 residues in the CDR3. Trimming cost V 3 bases and J 2 bases; bases outside gene matches: 9. Germline V gene sequence: CDR1 SGDLS, CDR2 YYNGEE. CDR3 region: CASSAQGQGRAGNTIYF. The CDR3 DNA sequence: TGTGCCAGCAGCGCCCAGGGACAGGGAAGGGCTGGAAACACCATATATTTT.

The rearrangement uses TRBV10-3 and TRBJ2-7; 13 nucleotides agree with TRBD2. Looked up from germline, CDR1 is ENHRY and CDR2 is SYGVKD. The ends lost 3 bases at V and 2 bases at J; junction bases unmatched: 4. The CDR3 consists of 16 residues. DNA for the CDR3: TGTGCCATCAGTGACCCGGGACTAGCGGGGACCTACGAGCAGTACTTC. Residues: CAISDPGLAGTYEQYF.

This clone came up once. The chain combines TRBV27 with TRBJ1-6, with TRBD1 matching 8 bases. The CDR3 is 15 amino acids. V lost 2 bases, J lost 8 bases, and 5 bases stayed unmatched. CDR1 MNHEY and CDR2 SMNVEV come from the germline V gene (reference sequence). CDR3 nucleotides: TGTGCCAGCAGTTTACCAGGGGGCATGGATTCACCCCTCCACTTT. Translation gives CASSLPGGMDSPLHF.

This chain uses TRBV11-3 with TRBJ2-3; 7 bases line up with TRBD1. This CDR3 is built from 14 residues. V lost 4 bases, J lost 4 bases, and 5 bases stayed unmatched. Germline values: CDR1 SGHNT, CDR2 YENEEA. CDR3 residues: CASSSNRGADTQYF. The CDR3 nucleotides read TGTGCCAGCAGCTCTAACAGGGGTGCAGATACGCAGTATTTT.

This chain links TRBV3-1 (or the pseudogene TRBV3-2) with TRBJ2-5, with a possible D match to TRBD2 (6 bases). The CDR3 is 14 residues long. Germline-derived CDR1 and CDR2 are LGHDT and YNNKEL (reference sequence). V was shortened by 8 bases and J by 3 bases, with 16 bases between the two germline ends. CDR3 nucleotides: TGTGCCAGCCGCACTAGCAGCGAAGAAGAGACCCAGTACTTC. This codes for CASRTSSEEETQYF.

This chain joins TRBV9 and TRBJ1-1; TRBD1 matches at 7 bases. Germline CDR1 and CDR2: SGDLS and YYNGEE. CDR3 length equals 14 residues. V lost 0 bases and J lost 3; bases outside the gene matches: 2. The CDR3 DNA is TGTGCCAGCAGCGTAGGCACAGGGGACACTGAAGCTTTCTTT. Its protein product is CASSVGTGDTEAFF.

This sequence joins TRBV6-2 or TRBV6-3 and TRBJ2-1; 9 bases are a match to TRBD1. The CDR3 has 16 residues. V lost 6 bases to trimming and J lost 2 bases; unmatched junction nucleotides: 8. Germline CDR1 reads MNHEY; CDR2 reads SVGEGT. CDR3 sequence reads: CASSPRGQGTYNEQFF. CDR3 sequence (DNA): TGTGCCAGCAGCCCTAGGGGACAGGGAACCTACAATGAGCAGTTCTTC.

The J gene is TRBJ2-3, the V gene TRBV28, with 8 bases matching TRBD2. V was clipped by 3 bases and J by 2 bases; unmatched bases: 7. The CDR3 sequence is 16 residues long. Germline V CDR1 and CDR2: MDHEN, SYDVKM. This chain's CDR3 is CASSFPRGGATDTQYF. The CDR3 DNA is TGTGCCAGCAGTTTCCCTCGGGGGGGCGCCACAGATACGCAGTATTTT.